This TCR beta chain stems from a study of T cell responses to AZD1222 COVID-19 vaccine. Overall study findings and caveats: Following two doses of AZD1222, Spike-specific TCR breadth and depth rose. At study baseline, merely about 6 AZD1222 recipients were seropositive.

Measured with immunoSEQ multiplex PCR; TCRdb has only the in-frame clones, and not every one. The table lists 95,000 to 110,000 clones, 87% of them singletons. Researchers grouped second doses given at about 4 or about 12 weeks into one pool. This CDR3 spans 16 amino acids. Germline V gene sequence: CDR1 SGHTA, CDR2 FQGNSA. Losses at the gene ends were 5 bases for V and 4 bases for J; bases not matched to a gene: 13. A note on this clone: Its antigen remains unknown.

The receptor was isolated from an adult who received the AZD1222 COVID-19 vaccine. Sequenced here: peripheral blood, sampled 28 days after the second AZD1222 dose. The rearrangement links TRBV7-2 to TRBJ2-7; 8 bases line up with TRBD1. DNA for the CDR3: TGTGCCAGCAGCCCACAGGGGGTGAACCCAGCGTACGAGCAGTACTTC. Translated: CASSPQGVNPAYEQYF.